The 20 T cell receptor beta chains in this list originate from one sample, sequenced in a study of T-cell memory formation after mild COVID-19 (dated by TCRdb to the early 2020s). The library was produced with 5' RACE. Sequenced using an Illumina NovaSeq 6000. TCRdb handled the public reads itself, with Q25 trimming in fastp and clone calling in MiXCR, and kept productive beta chains. Records with the same CDR3 protein are collapsed into one entry carrying the most frequent genes and DNA. The sample table contains around 300,000 distinct CDR3 sequences; only one count was recorded for 8% to 10% of them. Together, the top ten hold 20% to 25% of the sample. The sequenced material came from PBMCs or a T cell subset sorted from them (not recorded which). The receptors originated from a man aged 18 to 35 who had mild COVID-19 (a few samples of this study predate the infection). The sample titles of this study are shuffled in the database, so cell type and time point are left out; the donor was told from shared clones.

This clonotype was observed many times. The chain's CDR3 is CASSSSYGGTGELFF. The CDR3 DNA sequence: TGTGCCAGCAGCAGTTCGTATGGGGGGACCGGGGAGCTGTTTTTT. This chain connects TRBV7-2 to TRBJ2-2, with a weak D call TRBD2 (6 bases). The CDR3 loop spans 15 amino acids. V shed 5 bases and J shed 5 bases, with 15 bases lying between them. From germline, CDR1 is SGHTA and CDR2 FQGNSA.

This clonotype appeared a few times. The chain has TRBV20-1 and TRBJ2-7; D is unresolved. Germline CDR1 is DFQATT and CDR2 is SNEGSKA (reference sequence). This CDR3 region has 12 residues. V lost 3 bases to trimming and J lost 2 bases, with 8 bases between them. The CDR3 nucleotides are TGCAGTGCTAGTGCCGGGCCCTACGAGCAGTACGTC. It is translated as CSASAGPYEQYV.

This clonotype occurred many times. The V and J genes are TRBV12-3 or TRBV12-4 and TRBJ1-5, with D possibly being TRBD1 (5 bases). V was shortened by 7 bases and J by 6 bases, with 13 bases between the two germline ends. This CDR3 has 13 amino acids. The CDR3 protein is CASTGRGGQPQHF. The DNA for the CDR3 is TGTGCCAGCACTGGACGGGGGGGTCAGCCCCAGCATTTT.

In this sample, this clonotype turned up many times. This rearrangement joins TRBV15 to TRBJ2-3; D is unresolved. Trimming removed 7 bases from V and 2 bases from J, with 13 bases in between. The CDR3 loop spans 14 amino acids. Per germline, CDR1 LNHNV and CDR2 YYDKDF (reference sequence). CDR3 amino acids: CATMERVYTDTQYF. CDR3 bases: TGTGCCACCATGGAAAGGGTGTACACAGATACGCAGTATTTT.

There are a few counts of this clonotype. The chain carries TRBV5-1 and TRBJ2-1, with TRBD2 matching over 7 bases. Germline CDR1 is SGHRS and CDR2 is YFSETQ. The CDR3 covers 12 residues. V trimming: 3 bases; J trimming: 14 bases; junction bases outside the gene matches: 8. This chain's CDR3 is CASSWGGREEFF. In nucleotides, the CDR3 is TGCGCCAGCAGCTGGGGGGGGAGGGAAGAGTTCTTC.

This clonotype has more than one count but fewer than ten. The CDR3 region is CASSLSFRDGRSSPLHF. For the CDR3, the DNA is TGTGCCAGCAGCTTGTCATTTCGGGACGGGAGGAGTTCACCCCTCCACTTT. The rearrangement uses TRBV7-2 and TRBJ1-6, with D possibly matching TRBD1 (5 bases). CDR3 length: 17 residues. Germline lookup yields CDR1 SGHTA and CDR2 FQGNSA. Trimming shortened V by 3 bases and J by 9 bases, and 21 bases separated the two germline ends.

This clonotype appeared many times. The chain joins TRBV7-9 to TRBJ1-1, with D perhaps matching TRBD1 (6 bases). The CDR3 covers 13 residues. Trimming took off 1 base at V and 4 bases at J, with 7 bases between the two ends. Germline CDR1 and CDR2: SEHNR and FQNEAQ (reference sequence). The CDR3, as DNA: TGTGCCAGCAGCTTAGAGGGGGGCACTGAAGCTTTCTTT. Amino acid sequence: CASSLEGGTEAFF. The complete variable domain, with remaining parts taken from reference TRBV7-9 and TRBJ1-1, reads DTGVSQNPRHKITKRGQNVTFRCDPISEHNRLYWYRQTLGQGPEFLTYFQNEAQLEKSRLLSDRFSAERPKGSFSTLEIQRTEQGDSAMYLCASSLEGGTEAFFGQGTRLTVV.

Only a few counts were recorded for this clonotype. The chain has TRBV20-1 and TRBJ2-7, with D unclear. Germline assignment: CDR1 DFQATT and CDR2 SNEGSKA (reference sequence). V gave up 6 bases and J gave up 5 bases, with 8 bases separating them. The CDR3 length is 10 residues. The CDR3 reads CSAQSHEQYF. CDR3 bases: TGCAGTGCGCAGTCTCACGAGCAGTACTTC.

This clonotype was detected a few times. The chain has TRBV5-6 and TRBJ1-4, with a possible D match to TRBD1 (5 bases). This CDR3 contains 15 residues. V lost 4 bases and J lost 4, with 14 bases in between. Looked up from germline, CDR1 is SGHDT and CDR2 is YYEEEE. The CDR3 here is CASSRGTVYNEKLFF. The CDR3 DNA is TGTGCCAGCAGCAGAGGGACTGTCTATAATGAAAAACTGTTTTTT. The whole variable domain, remainder taken from reference TRBV5-6 and TRBJ1-4, is DAGVTQSPTHLIKTRGQQVTLRCSPKSGHDTVSWYQQALGQGPQFIFQYYEEEERQRGNFPDRFSGHQFPNYSSELNVNALLLGDSALYLCASSRGTVYNEKLFFGSGTQLSVL.

This rearrangement joins TRBV6-1 to TRBJ2-5; no reliable D call. V dropped 4 bases and J dropped 1 base, with 7 bases sitting between them. The CDR3 runs to 13 residues. Germline V gives CDR1 MNHNS, CDR2 SASEGT. CDR3 bases: TGTGCCAGCAGTGGGCAGGTCCAAGAGACCCAGTACTTC. It codes for CASSGQVQETQYF.

The V call is TRBV6-2 or TRBV6-3, the J call TRBJ2-5; possibly TRBD2 for D (6 bases). Germline lookup yields CDR1 MNHEY and CDR2 SVGEGT. Trimming left V 6 bases short and J 10 bases short, with 27 bases between. The CDR3 covers 16 residues. This CDR3 reads CASSYERAGTVLDQYF. The CDR3 DNA follows: TGTGCCAGCAGCTACGAACGTGCGGGGACCGTTTTGGACCAGTACTTC.

This clonotype has more than one count but fewer than ten. V and J are TRBV9 and TRBJ2-2; 11 bases align to TRBD2. CDR3 length: 16 residues. Germline loops: CDR1 SGDLS, CDR2 YYNGEE. V lost 3 bases to trimming and J lost 2 bases; unmatched junction nucleotides: 3. CDR3 coding DNA: TGTGCCAGCAGCGCAACTAGCGGGGGTAACACCGGGGAGCTGTTTTTT. Amino acids: CASSATSGGNTGELFF.

This sequence joins TRBV30 and TRBJ1-2; no definite D call. From germline, CDR1 is GTSNPN and CDR2 SVGIG (reference sequence). V was pared by 7 bases and J by 8 bases, with 14 bases between. The CDR3 totals 11 residues. CDR3 protein: CAYPREEGYTF. The CDR3 DNA follows: TGTGCCTACCCGCGGGAGGAGGGCTACACCTTC.

In this sample, this clonotype turned up many times. The CDR3 is CASSPGLAGYEQYF. CDR3 in DNA: TGTGCCAGCAGCCCCGGACTAGCGGGGTACGAGCAGTACTTC. This rearrangement joins TRBV7-2 to TRBJ2-7; 12 positions match TRBD2. CDR1 and CDR2 from the germline V gene are SGHTA and FQGNSA. V trimming: 5 bases; J trimming: 4 bases; junction bases outside the gene matches: 3. The CDR3 is 14 amino acids.

This clonotype was seen a handful of times. This chain uses TRBV7-8 with TRBJ2-7, with 10 bases lining up with TRBD1. V was clipped by 3 bases and J by 4 bases; unmatched bases: 12. Germline V gene data show CDR1 as SGHVS and CDR2 as FQNEAQ. The CDR3 is made up of 17 amino acids. CDR3: CASSFREGDRGTYEQYF. Here the CDR3 DNA reads TGTGCCAGCAGCTTCCGGGAAGGGGACAGGGGAACTTACGAGCAGTACTTC.

The chain links TRBV9 to TRBJ1-3, with TRBD1 as a possible D gene (5 bases). This CDR3 is built from 14 residues. The V gene lost 2 bases and the J gene lost 2 bases, with 8 bases spanning the gap. Germline V gene lookup returns CDR1 SGDLS and CDR2 YYNGEE. Here the CDR3 DNA reads TGTGCCAGCAGCGTTTGGGGGACTGGAAACACCATATATTTT. Translation gives CASSVWGTGNTIYF.

This clonotype was recorded at least ten times. The chain links TRBV7-2 to TRBJ1-1; unclear D gene. Germline CDR1 is SGHTA and CDR2 is FQGNSA. The CDR3 contains 14 residues. V gave up 5 bases and J gave up 5 bases, with 15 bases separating them. CDR3 sequence (DNA): TGTGCCAGCAGCCCCGTAGGGCGGAGGACTGAAGCTTTCTTT. It translates to CASSPVGRRTEAFF.

This clonotype was recorded a few times. The V gene is TRBV19, the J gene TRBJ2-5; tentatively, D is TRBD1 or TRBD2 (5 bases each). Germline CDR1 LNHDA, CDR2 SQIVND (reference sequence). This CDR3 comprises 13 residues. V was cut by 3 bases and J by 9 bases, with 14 bases left in between. The CDR3 region is CASSMGVTSPQYF. The CDR3 DNA sequence: TGTGCCAGTAGTATGGGGGTAACGAGCCCCCAGTACTTC.

This clonotype was found a few times. Compared with germline, one end of the junction differs, possibly owing to a read error. V usage is TRBV7-2 and J usage is TRBJ2-3; D is unresolved. Germline-derived CDR1 and CDR2 are SGHTA and FQGNSA. The CDR3 spans 12 residues. CDR3 nucleotides: TGTGCCAGCAGTTTAGGGCAATACGCGCAGTATTTT. It encodes CASSLGQYAQYF.

The chain uses TRBV19 and TRBJ1-2; 7 nucleotides match TRBD1. The CDR3 length is 14 residues. Germline loops: CDR1 LNHDA, CDR2 SQIVND (reference sequence). The V and J ends lost 6 bases and 2 bases, in that order; junction bases with no gene match: 6. The CDR3 reads CASRTGQTNYGYTF. DNA for the CDR3: TGTGCCAGTAGGACGGGACAGACGAACTATGGCTACACCTTC. Filled out from reference TRBV19 and TRBJ1-2, the complete variable domain reads DGGITQSPKYLFRKEGQNVTLSCEQNLNHDAMYWYRQDPGQGLRLIYYSQIVNDFQKGDIAEGYSVSREKKESFPLTVTSAQKNPTAFYLCASRTGQTNYGYTFGSGTRLTVV.